Reported below is one TCR beta chain. The data are from a study of shared clonotypes between healthy human individuals. The V end lost 3 bases, the J end lost 0 bases, and 17 bases lay between the germline ends. Germline CDR1 is LNHDA and CDR2 is SQIVND (reference sequence). The CDR3 loop spans 17 amino acids. The protocol was immunoSEQ multiplex PCR, while the TCRdb copy is restricted to in-frame clones and leaves out a portion. Among hundreds of thousands of clones listed, roughly 97% were seen once. The sequenced sample consisted of naive CD4+ T cells sorted from blood. The subset: CD45RA+ positively selected. The chain uses TRBV19 and TRBJ1-2; weak D call: TRBD1 (6 bases). The sequence was collected from a woman in her 30s in good health. The chain's CDR3 is CASSIFRGQNANYGYTF. The CDR3 DNA sequence: TGTGCCAGTAGTATCTTCCGGGGGCAAAATGCTAACTATGGCTACACCTTC.